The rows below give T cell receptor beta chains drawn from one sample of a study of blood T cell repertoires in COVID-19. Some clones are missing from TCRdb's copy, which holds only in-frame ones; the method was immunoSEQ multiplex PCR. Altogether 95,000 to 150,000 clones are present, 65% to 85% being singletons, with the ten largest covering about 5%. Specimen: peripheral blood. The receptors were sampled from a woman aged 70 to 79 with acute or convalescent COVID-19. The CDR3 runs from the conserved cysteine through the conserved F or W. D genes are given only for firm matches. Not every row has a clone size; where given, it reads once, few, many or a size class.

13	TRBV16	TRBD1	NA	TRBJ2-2	CASSRDRAGELFF	TGTGCCAGCAGCCGAGACAGGGCCGGGGAGCTGTTTTTT
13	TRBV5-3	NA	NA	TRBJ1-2	CARSRRTYYGYTF	TGTGCCAGAAGCCGCAGGACTTACTATGGCTACACCTTC
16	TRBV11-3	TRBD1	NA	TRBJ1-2	CASSLGQGRTRYGYTF	TGTGCCAGCAGCCTTGGACAGGGGCGGACACGCTATGGCTACACCTTC
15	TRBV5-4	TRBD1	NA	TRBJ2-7	CASSYGTGGSYEQYF	TGTGCCAGCAGCTACGGGACAGGGGGCTCCTACGAGCAGTACTTC
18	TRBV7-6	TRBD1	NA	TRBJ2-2	CASSSTIPGQGALGELFF	TGTGCCAGCAGCTCCACCATCCCTGGACAGGGGGCTCTCGGGGAGCTGTTTTTT
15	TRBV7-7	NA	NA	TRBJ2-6	CASSPSGVGANVLTF	TGTGCCAGCAGCCCATCAGGGGTTGGGGCCAACGTCCTGACTTTC
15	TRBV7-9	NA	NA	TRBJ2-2	CASSLDMSSTGELFF	TGTGCCAGCAGCTTAGATATGTCGAGCACCGGGGAGCTGTTTTTT
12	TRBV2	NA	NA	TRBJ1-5	CASSDATGPQHF	TGTGCCAGCAGCGACGCGACAGGGCCCCAGCATTTT
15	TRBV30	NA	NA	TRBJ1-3	CAWMNRARAVNTIYF	TGTGCCTGGATGAACAGAGCCCGAGCGGTCAACACCATATATTTT
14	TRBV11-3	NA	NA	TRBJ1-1	CASSIGQGSTEAFF	TGTGCCAGCAGCATTGGGCAGGGGTCCACTGAAGCTTTCTTT
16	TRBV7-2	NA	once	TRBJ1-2	CASSSLDSAQVYGYTF	TGTGCCAGCAGCTCCTTGGACAGCGCGCAGGTCTATGGCTACACCTTC
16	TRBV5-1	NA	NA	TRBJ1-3	CASSSQVGRSGNTIYF	TGCGCCAGCAGCTCCCAGGTTGGCCGCTCTGGAAACACCATATATTTT
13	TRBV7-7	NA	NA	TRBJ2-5	CASSVDRQETQYF	TGTGCCAGCAGCGTTGACAGACAAGAGACCCAGTACTTC
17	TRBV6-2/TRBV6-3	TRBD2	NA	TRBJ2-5	CASSYGDSGGEQETQYF	TGTGCCAGCAGTTACGGCGATAGCGGGGGGGAACAAGAGACCCAGTACTTC
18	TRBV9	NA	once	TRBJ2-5	CASSTLGRGAVNQETQYF	TGTGCCAGCAGCACACTCGGTCGGGGAGCGGTGAACCAAGAGACCCAGTACTTC
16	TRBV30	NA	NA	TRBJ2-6	CAWSVKRTAGANVLTF	TGTGCCTGGAGTGTAAAAAGGACAGCTGGGGCCAACGTCCTGACTTTC
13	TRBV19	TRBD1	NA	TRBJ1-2	CASTRDRVFDYTF	TGTGCCAGTACTCGGGACAGGGTTTTTGACTACACCTTC
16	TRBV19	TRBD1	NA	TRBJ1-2	CASTPASQGVIYGYTF	TGTGCCAGTACCCCCGCGTCCCAGGGGGTCATCTATGGCTACACCTTC
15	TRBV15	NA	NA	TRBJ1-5	CATSRARYSNQPQHF	TGTGCCACCAGCAGGGCCAGGTATAGCAATCAGCCCCAGCATTTT
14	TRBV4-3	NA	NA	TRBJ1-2	CASSQDARGYGYTF	TGCGCCAGCAGCCAAGATGCTCGAGGGTATGGCTACACCTTC
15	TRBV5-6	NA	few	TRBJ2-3	CASSFGPGAADTQYF	TGTGCCAGCAGCTTTGGACCAGGGGCGGCAGATACGCAGTATTTT
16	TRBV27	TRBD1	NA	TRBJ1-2	CASSPEKGTVPWGYTF	TGTGCCAGCAGTCCCGAAAAAGGGACAGTCCCTTGGGGCTACACCTTC
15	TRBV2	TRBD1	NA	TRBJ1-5	CASSRTGGDDQPQHF	TGTGCCAGCAGTCGAACAGGGGGCGACGATCAGCCCCAGCATTTT
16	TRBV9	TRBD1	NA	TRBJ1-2	CASSKTTGEHNYGYTF	TGTGCCAGCAGCAAAACAACAGGGGAACATAACTATGGCTACACCTTC
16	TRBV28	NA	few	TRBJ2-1	CASSLLDWSSYNEQFF	TGTGCCAGCAGTTTATTGGACTGGAGCTCCTACAATGAGCAGTTCTTC
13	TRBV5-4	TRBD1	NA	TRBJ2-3	CASTDRVADTQYF	TGTGCCAGCACTGACAGGGTCGCAGATACGCAGTATTTT
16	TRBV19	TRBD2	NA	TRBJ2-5	CASSIGISGGQETQYF	TGTGCCAGTAGTATAGGAATTAGCGGGGGACAAGAGACCCAGTACTTC
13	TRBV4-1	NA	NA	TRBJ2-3	CASSLDFTDTQYF	TGCGCCAGCAGCCTCGACTTCACAGATACGCAGTATTTT